This T cell receptor (beta chain) was found in a study of PD-1 blockade in classical Hodgkin lymphoma. About this clone itself: The antigen is unknown.

Each and every patient relapsed after autologous stem cell transplantation, and patients got differing brentuximab vedotin exposure. Deletions cut 4 bases from V and 0 bases from J, with 19 bases between. This CDR3 contains 17 residues. Germline CDR1 reads MNHEY; CDR2 reads SMNVEV (reference sequence). Notes on the study in general: Sources of repertoire differences remain undefined, possibly disease activity or prior therapy. Exclusion was the outcome for patients who began nivolumab under 1 year after ASCT.

The protocol was immunoSEQ multiplex PCR, while the TCRdb copy is restricted to in-frame clones and leaves out a portion. The sample yields tens of thousands of clones, approximately 78% seen once. The receptor was isolated from a human donor with classical Hodgkin lymphoma. The chain uses TRBV27 and TRBJ2-7, with D maybe TRBD1 (6 bases). The source material was peripheral blood mononuclear cells (PBMCs), sampled before the second cycle of nivolumab. This chain's CDR3 is CASSSTGSPIRSYEQYF. The CDR3 DNA follows: TGTGCCAGCAGTTCCACAGGGTCGCCAATACGCTCCTACGAGCAGTACTTC.